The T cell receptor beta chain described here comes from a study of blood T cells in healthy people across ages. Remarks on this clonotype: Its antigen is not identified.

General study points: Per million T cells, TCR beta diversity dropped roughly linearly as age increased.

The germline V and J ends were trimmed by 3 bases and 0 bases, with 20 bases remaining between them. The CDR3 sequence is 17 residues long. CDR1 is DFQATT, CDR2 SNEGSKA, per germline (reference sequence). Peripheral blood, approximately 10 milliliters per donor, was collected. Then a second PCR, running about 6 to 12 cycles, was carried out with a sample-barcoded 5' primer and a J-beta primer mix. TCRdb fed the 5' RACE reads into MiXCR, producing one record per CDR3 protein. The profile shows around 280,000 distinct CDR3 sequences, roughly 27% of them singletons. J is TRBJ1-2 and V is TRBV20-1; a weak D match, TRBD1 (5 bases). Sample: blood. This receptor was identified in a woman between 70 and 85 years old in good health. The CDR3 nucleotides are TGCAGTGCTAGCCCGAGGACATATAGCCAGTCTAACTATGGCTACACCTTC. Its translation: CSASPRTYSQSNYGYTF.